This entry lists 18 T cell receptor beta chains sequenced from one sample in a study of blood T cells in healthy people across ages. A second PCR of roughly 6 to 12 cycles used a sample-barcoded 5' primer and a J-beta primer mix. MiXCR, run by TCRdb on the 5' RACE reads, gives a single entry per CDR3 protein. The sample has about 840,000 distinct CDR3 sequences, about 29% seen once. A further study also used this sample, focusing on T cells of mothers and their children.

The sample comprised blood. The receptors were sampled from a woman aged 40-49 years in good health.

This clonotype was counted ten times or more. This chain links TRBV6-5 with TRBJ2-5; TRBD1 agrees at 11 bases. Germline V gene data show CDR1 as MNHEY and CDR2 as SVGAGI. The CDR3 loop spans 15 amino acids. V was pared by 4 bases and J by 5 bases, with 6 bases of the junction left unmatched. CDR3 bases: TGTGCCAGCAGTTGGGGACAGGGGGAACGGGAGACCCAGTACTTC. Translating it yields CASSWGQGERETQYF.

This chain uses TRBV12-3 or TRBV12-4 with TRBJ2-7; D is unresolved. Trimming took 4 bases from V and 2 from J, leaving 18 bases between them. There are 16 residues in the CDR3. The CDR3, as DNA: TGTGCCAGCAGTTACGGGCTTGGGTTGATTACCTACGAGCAGTACTTC. It yields the protein CASSYGLGLITYEQYF.

This clonotype was counted ten times or more. The chain employs TRBV7-3 and TRBJ2-6; 9 bases agree with TRBD1. This CDR3 spans 19 amino acids. The junction had 12 bases not matched to a gene; V was cut back by 2 bases and J by 4 bases. Germline V gene data show CDR1 as SGHTA and CDR2 as FQGTGA. The CDR3 bases are TGTGCCAGCAGCTTACTCGGGACAGGGAAGTTAATAGGGGCCAACGTCCTGACTTTC. Translating gives CASSLLGTGKLIGANVLTF. The full variable domain, rest sourced from reference TRBV7-3 and TRBJ2-6, is GAGVSQTPSNKVTEKGKYVELRCDPISGHTALYWYRQSLGQGPEFLIYFQGTGAADDSGLPNDRFFAVRPEGSVSTLKIQRTERGDSAVYLCASSLLGTGKLIGANVLTFGAGSRLTVL.

This clonotype was seen a handful of times. The chain uses TRBV4-1 and TRBJ2-7, with a tentative D call TRBD1 (5 bases). The CDR3 has 18 residues. Trimming removed 3 bases from V and 2 bases from J, with 23 bases in between. CDR1 MGHRA and CDR2 YSYEKL come from the germline V gene. The CDR3 DNA sequence: TGCGCCAGCAGCCAGTCGCCAGTTGGCAGGGTCCGCACCTACGAGCAGTACTTC. Its protein product is CASSQSPVGRVRTYEQYF.

The chain joins TRBV10-3 to TRBJ2-1; 11 bases map to TRBD2. V dropped 3 bases and J dropped 5; count of bases not matched to a gene: 6. This CDR3 contains 16 residues. The germline V gene encodes CDR1 ENHRY and CDR2 SYGVKD. This CDR3 reads CAISDGLAGGDNEQFF. The CDR3 DNA reads as TGTGCCATCAGTGACGGTCTAGCGGGGGGCGACAATGAGCAGTTCTTC.

This clonotype was picked up a small number of times. The J gene is TRBJ2-1, the V gene TRBV20-1; D uncertain. V gave up 6 bases and J gave up 5 bases, with 17 bases separating them. The CDR3 covers 14 residues. Germline assignment: CDR1 DFQATT and CDR2 SNEGSKA (reference sequence). CDR3 amino acids: CSATEVTQNNEQFF. For the CDR3, the DNA is TGCAGTGCAACAGAGGTGACACAGAACAATGAGCAGTTCTTC.

In its sample, this clonotype was seen a few times. The CDR3 loop is CASRSSGAADTQYF. CDR3 nucleotides: TGTGCCAGCAGGTCTAGCGGGGCCGCAGATACGCAGTATTTT. The chain has TRBV12-3 or TRBV12-4 and TRBJ2-3; 9 bases map to TRBD2. This CDR3 is built from 14 residues. With V trimmed by 6 bases and J by 4 bases, 5 bases remained unmatched.

This clonotype was counted between two and nine times. The CDR3 DNA reads TGTGCCAGCAGCCAAGGGCCGGCCCTTCAAGAGACCCAGTACTTC. Its protein is CASSQGPALQETQYF. The V call is TRBV3-1, the J call TRBJ2-5; no reliable D call. The CDR3 contains 15 residues. Per the germline V gene, CDR1 is LGHDT and CDR2 is YNNKEL (reference sequence). Trimming took 1 base from V and 2 from J, leaving 11 bases between them.

This clonotype was found many times. This sequence joins TRBV20-1 and TRBJ2-5; tentative D call: TRBD1 (5 bases). The length of the CDR3 is 12 residues. V was pared by 4 bases and J by 5 bases, with 11 bases between. CDR1 is DFQATT, CDR2 SNEGSKA, per germline (reference sequence). CDR3 protein: CSAIPTVETQYF. In DNA form, the CDR3 reads TGCAGTGCTATCCCGACAGTGGAGACCCAGTACTTC.

A few counts support this clonotype. V is TRBV24-1 and J is TRBJ2-1; 9 nucleotides line up with TRBD2. Germline values: CDR1 KGHDR, CDR2 SFDVKD. The CDR3 length is 17 residues. Unmatched junction bases numbered 9, after V lost 0 bases and J lost 7 bases. The CDR3 DNA reads as TGTGCCACCAGTGATTTGAATAGCGGGGGTGCTAGAAATGAGCAGTTCTTC. Translated, it gives CATSDLNSGGARNEQFF.

This clonotype was observed a handful of times. This sequence joins TRBV27 and TRBJ1-2; no definite D call. The CDR3 is 14 amino acids. V was trimmed by 1 base and J by 5 bases, leaving 11 bases between them. Looked up from germline, CDR1 is MNHEY and CDR2 is SMNVEV (reference sequence). CDR3 DNA: TGTGCCAGCAGTTTATATCCCCGGTCATATGGCTACACCTTC. Translated: CASSLYPRSYGYTF.

There are many counts of this clonotype. The chain employs TRBV20-1 and TRBJ2-1; 8 bases match TRBD1. V was pared by 6 bases and J by 8 bases, with 12 bases of the junction left unmatched. CDR3 length equals 14 residues. The germline V gene has CDR1 DFQATT and CDR2 SNEGSKA (reference sequence). The CDR3 nucleotides are TGCAGTGCGCCGGACGGCAGGGGGCACTATGAGCAGTTCTTC. Residues: CSAPDGRGHYEQFF.

The chain carries TRBV28 and TRBJ2-4; D may match TRBD1 or TRBD2 (5 bases each). The J call is doubtful: the DNA matches TRBJ2-7 better. Germline CDR1 reads MDHEN; CDR2 reads SYDVKM. The CDR3 loop spans 15 amino acids. The CDR3 DNA follows: TGTGCCAGCAGTTCTACCGGGACCGGGGAGTGCGAGCAGTACTTC. Translated, it gives CASSSTGTGECEQYF.

In its sample, this clonotype was seen many times. V is TRBV29-1 and J is TRBJ2-5, with D hard to call. This CDR3 is 15 amino acids long. CDR1 SQVTM and CDR2 ANQGSEA come from the germline V gene. V was clipped by 3 bases and J by 9 bases, with 23 bases between them. Here the CDR3 reads CSVEMGSLLGEAQYF. CDR3 nucleotide sequence: TGCAGCGTTGAGATGGGCAGCCTACTGGGTGAGGCCCAGTACTTC.

This clonotype has just a few counts. This chain uses TRBV3-1 with TRBJ2-7; TRBD2 is a possible D gene (7 bases). The V end lost 1 base, the J end lost 4 bases, and 11 bases lay between the germline ends. The CDR3 length is 14 residues. Germline V gene data show CDR1 as LGHDT and CDR2 as YNNKEL (reference sequence). In DNA form, the CDR3 reads TGTGCCAGCAGCCAAGCGGGGGGCCAATACGAGCAGTACTTC. It specifies CASSQAGGQYEQYF.

In its sample, this clonotype was seen a few times. Here the CDR3 reads CASSGGAELMVTEAFF. DNA of the CDR3: TGCGCCAGCAGCGGTGGGGCAGAACTTATGGTCACTGAAGCTTTCTTT. This chain links TRBV5-1 with TRBJ1-1; D perhaps matches TRBD1 (5 bases). The germline V gene encodes CDR1 SGHRS and CDR2 YFSETQ. This CDR3 region has 16 residues. With 4 bases removed from V and 4 bases from J, the gap between germline ends came to 20 bases.

V is TRBV6-5 and J is TRBJ2-7; 8 bases agree with TRBD2. The end of the DNA is better explained by TRBJ2-5, so the J call may be wrong. Germline V CDR1 and CDR2: MNHEY, SVGAGI. CDR3 length equals 14 residues. The CDR3 DNA is TGTGCCAGCAGTCGGCGGGGGGTTCTGGAGACCCAGTACTTC. Translation: CASSRRGVLETQYF.

This chain joins TRBV11-2 and TRBJ2-7; TRBD1 matches at 7 bases. The CDR3 is made up of 14 amino acids. After removal of 5 bases from V and 3 bases from J, the junction contained 7 bases not matched to a gene. Germline-derived CDR1 and CDR2 are SGHAT and FQNNGV. The CDR3: CASSPPGQHYEQYF. DNA of the CDR3: TGTGCCAGCAGCCCTCCGGGACAGCACTACGAGCAGTACTTC. The full variable domain, its missing parts supplied by reference TRBV11-2 and TRBJ2-7, is EAGVAQSPRYKIIEKRQSVAFWCNPISGHATLYWYQQILGQGPKLLIQFQNNGVVDDSQLPKDRFSAERLKGVDSTLKIQPAKLEDSAVYLCASSPPGQHYEQYFGPGTRLTVT.